These T cell receptor beta chains were read from a single sample in a study of T cells in lung cancer brain metastases. TCRdb keeps only in-frame clones here, not all; method: immunoSEQ multiplex PCR. The sample consists of about 5,500 clones, 85% of them appearing once. Sequenced: tumor tissue from a brain metastasis. Every receptor here comes from a woman between 50 and 59 years old with non-small cell lung cancer that had spread to the brain. Both conserved end residues are part of each CDR3. Fields, in order: clone size, J gene, D gene, V gene, CDR3 protein, CDR3 DNA. D genes are given only for firm matches. A row's size may be missing; if present it is once, few, many or a size class.

NA,TRBJ1-1,NA,TRBV18,CASSPAELQVGMNTEAFF,TGTGCCAGCTCTCCGGCGGAGCTCCAGGTCGGCATGAACACTGAAGCTTTCTTT
NA,TRBJ2-7,TRBD1,TRBV19,CASSMEQGVGYEQYF,TGTGCCAGTAGTATGGAACAGGGGGTCGGCTACGAGCAGTACTTC
NA,TRBJ1-1,NA,TRBV28,CASTWSLNTEAFF,TGTGCCAGTACCTGGTCCCTGAACACTGAAGCTTTCTTT
NA,TRBJ2-4,TRBD1,TRBV18,CASSPGPGTVKNIQYF,TGTGCCAGCTCACCAGGACCCGGGACAGTAAAAAACATTCAGTACTTC
once,TRBJ2-2,NA,TRBV10-3,CAIRGLDTGELFF,TGTGCCATCAGGGGGCTTGACACCGGGGAGCTGTTTTTT
NA,TRBJ1-3,NA,TRBV19,CASSIDQENRRIF,TGTGCCAGTAGTATAGATCAAGAAAACCGGAGGATTTTT
once,TRBJ2-1,NA,TRBV11-2,CASTQDGDLGYNEQFF,TGTGCCAGCACCCAGGACGGAGACCTAGGATACAATGAGCAGTTCTTC
NA,TRBJ2-2,NA,TRBV7-9,CASSLVGLSLNMDAGELFF,TGTGCCAGCAGCTTAGTAGGGTTATCGTTAAACATGGACGCCGGGGAGCTGTTTTTT
NA,TRBJ1-2,NA,TRBV9,CASSVRQEDYGYTF,TGTGCCAGCAGCGTAAGACAGGAGGACTATGGCTACACCTTC
NA,TRBJ1-5,TRBD1,TRBV2,CASSDQGAGNQPQHF,TGTGCCAGCAGCGATCAGGGGGCTGGCAATCAGCCCCAGCATTTT
NA,TRBJ2-1,TRBD2,TRBV9,CASSVGTSGTSSYNEQFF,TGTGCCAGCAGCGTGGGGACTAGCGGAACTAGCTCCTACAATGAGCAGTTCTTC
NA,TRBJ2-2,NA,TRBV9,CASSSRTYTGELFF,TGTGCCAGCAGCTCACGGACTTACACCGGGGAGCTGTTTTTT
NA,TRBJ1-1,NA,TRBV5-4,CASSQASRAPTEAFF,TGTGCCAGCAGCCAGGCGTCAAGGGCCCCCACTGAAGCTTTCTTT
NA,TRBJ1-4,NA,TRBV30,CAWSGSGVAEKLFF,TGTGCCTGGAGTGGGTCAGGGGTAGCGGAAAAACTGTTTTTT
NA,TRBJ1-2,NA,TRBV19,CASSGSADYGYTF,TGTGCCAGTAGTGGGAGTGCGGACTATGGCTACACCTTC
NA,TRBJ2-7,TRBD2,TRBV7-2,CASSWGLAGGEQYF,TGTGCCAGCAGCTGGGGACTAGCGGGAGGCGAGCAGTACTTC
NA,TRBJ2-1,NA,TRBV7-3,CASSPSGNEQFF,TGTGCCAGCAGCCCATCAGGGAATGAGCAGTTCTTC
NA,TRBJ2-1,TRBD1,TRBV2,CALRGDRAADEQFF,TGTGCCCTCAGGGGGGACAGGGCGGCGGATGAGCAGTTCTTC
NA,TRBJ1-1,NA,TRBV29-1,CSVDVWGRGNTEAFF,TGCAGCGTTGACGTTTGGGGTAGAGGGAACACTGAAGCTTTCTTT
NA,TRBJ1-2,NA,TRBV2,CASSWDSDYGYTF,TGTGCCAGCAGTTGGGACTCGGACTATGGCTACACCTTC
once,TRBJ1-5,NA,TRBV18,CASSPIQGDQPQHF,TGTGCCAGCTCACCAATTCAGGGAGACCAGCCCCAGCATTTT
NA,TRBJ2-7,TRBD2,TRBV11-3,CASSWRTSGRGEQYF,TGTGCCAGCAGCTGGAGGACTAGCGGGAGGGGTGAGCAGTACTTC